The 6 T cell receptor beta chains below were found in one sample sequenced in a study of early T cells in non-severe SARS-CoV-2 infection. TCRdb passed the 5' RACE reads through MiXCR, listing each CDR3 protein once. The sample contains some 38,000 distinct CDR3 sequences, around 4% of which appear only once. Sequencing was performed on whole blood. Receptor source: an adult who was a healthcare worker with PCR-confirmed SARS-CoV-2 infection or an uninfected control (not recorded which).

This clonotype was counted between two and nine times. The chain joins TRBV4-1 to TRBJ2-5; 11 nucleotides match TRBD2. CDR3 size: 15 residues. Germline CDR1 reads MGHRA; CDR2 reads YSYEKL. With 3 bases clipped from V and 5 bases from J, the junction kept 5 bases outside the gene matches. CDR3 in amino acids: CASSQDSGRGETQYF. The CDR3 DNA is TGCGCCAGCAGCCAGGATAGCGGGAGGGGCGAGACCCAGTACTTC.

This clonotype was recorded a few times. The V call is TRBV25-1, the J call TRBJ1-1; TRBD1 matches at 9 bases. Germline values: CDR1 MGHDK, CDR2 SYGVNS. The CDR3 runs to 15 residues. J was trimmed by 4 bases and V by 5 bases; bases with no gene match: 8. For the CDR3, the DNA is TGTGCCAGCAGTATAGGACAGGGGTTGAGCACTGAAGCTTTCTTT. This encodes CASSIGQGLSTEAFF.

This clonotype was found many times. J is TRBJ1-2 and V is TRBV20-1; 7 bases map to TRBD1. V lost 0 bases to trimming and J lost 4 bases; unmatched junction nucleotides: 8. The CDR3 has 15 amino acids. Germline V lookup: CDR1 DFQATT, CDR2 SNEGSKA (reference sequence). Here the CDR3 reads CSARDLTGVFYGYTF. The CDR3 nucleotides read TGCAGTGCTAGAGATCTAACAGGGGTTTTCTATGGCTACACCTTC.

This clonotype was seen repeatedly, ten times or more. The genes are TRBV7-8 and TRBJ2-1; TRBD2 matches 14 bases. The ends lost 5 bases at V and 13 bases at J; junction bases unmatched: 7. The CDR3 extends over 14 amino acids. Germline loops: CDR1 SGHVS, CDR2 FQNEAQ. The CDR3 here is CASSLGLAGVGQFF. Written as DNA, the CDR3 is TGTGCCAGCAGCCTGGGACTAGCGGGAGTAGGCCAGTTCTTC. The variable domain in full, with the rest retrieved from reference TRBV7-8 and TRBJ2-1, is GAGVSQSPRYKVAKRGQDVALRCDPISGHVSLFWYQQALGQGPEFLTYFQNEAQLDKSGLPSDRFFAERPEGSVSTLKIQRTQQEDSAVYLCASSLGLAGVGQFFGPGTRLTVL.

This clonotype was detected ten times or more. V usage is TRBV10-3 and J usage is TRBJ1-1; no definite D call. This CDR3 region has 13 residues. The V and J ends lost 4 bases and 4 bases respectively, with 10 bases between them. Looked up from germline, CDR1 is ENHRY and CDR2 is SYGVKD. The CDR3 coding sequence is TGTGCCATCAGTGTAGATGGAGCCACTGAAGCTTTCTTT. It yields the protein CAISVDGATEAFF.

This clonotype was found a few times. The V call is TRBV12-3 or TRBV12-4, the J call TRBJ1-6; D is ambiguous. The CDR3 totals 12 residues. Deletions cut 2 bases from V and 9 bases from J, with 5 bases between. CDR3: CASSLFASPLHF. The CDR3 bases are TGTGCCAGCAGTTTATTCGCTTCACCCCTCCACTTT.